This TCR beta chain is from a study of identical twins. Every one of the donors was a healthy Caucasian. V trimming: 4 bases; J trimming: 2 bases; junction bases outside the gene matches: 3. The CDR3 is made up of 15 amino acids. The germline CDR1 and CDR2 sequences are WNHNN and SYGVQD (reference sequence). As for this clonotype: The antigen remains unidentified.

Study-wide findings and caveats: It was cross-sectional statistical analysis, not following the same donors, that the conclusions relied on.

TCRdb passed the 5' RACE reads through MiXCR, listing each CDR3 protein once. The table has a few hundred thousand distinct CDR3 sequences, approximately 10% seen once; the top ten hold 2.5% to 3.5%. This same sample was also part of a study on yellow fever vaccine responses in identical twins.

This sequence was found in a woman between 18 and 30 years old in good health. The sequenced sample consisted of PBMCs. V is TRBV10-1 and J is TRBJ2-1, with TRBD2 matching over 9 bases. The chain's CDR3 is CASSVPSGTYNEQFF. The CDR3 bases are TGCGCCAGCAGTGTGCCTAGCGGGACCTACAATGAGCAGTTCTTC.